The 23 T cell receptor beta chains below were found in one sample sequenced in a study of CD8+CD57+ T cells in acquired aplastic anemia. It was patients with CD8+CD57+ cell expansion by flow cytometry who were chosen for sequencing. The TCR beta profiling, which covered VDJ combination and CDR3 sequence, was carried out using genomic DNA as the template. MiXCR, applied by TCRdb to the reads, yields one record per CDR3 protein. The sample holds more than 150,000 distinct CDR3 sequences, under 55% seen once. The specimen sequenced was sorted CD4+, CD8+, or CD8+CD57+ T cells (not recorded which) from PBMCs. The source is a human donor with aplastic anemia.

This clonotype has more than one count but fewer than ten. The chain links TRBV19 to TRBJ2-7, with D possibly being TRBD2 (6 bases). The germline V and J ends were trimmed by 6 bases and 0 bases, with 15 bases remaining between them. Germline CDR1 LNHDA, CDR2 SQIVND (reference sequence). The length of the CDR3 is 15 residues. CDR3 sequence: CASSVSGRYSYEQYF. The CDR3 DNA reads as TGTGCCAGTAGCGTAAGTGGGAGGTACTCCTACGAGCAGTACTTC. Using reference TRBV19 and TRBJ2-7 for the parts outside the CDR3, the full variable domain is DGGITQSPKYLFRKEGQNVTLSCEQNLNHDAMYWYRQDPGQGLRLIYYSQIVNDFQKGDIAEGYSVSREKKESFPLTVTSAQKNPTAFYLCASSVSGRYSYEQYFGPGTRLTVT.

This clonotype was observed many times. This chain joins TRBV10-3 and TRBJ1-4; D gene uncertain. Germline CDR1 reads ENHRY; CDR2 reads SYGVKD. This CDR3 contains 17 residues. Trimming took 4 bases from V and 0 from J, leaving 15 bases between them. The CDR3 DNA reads TGTGCCATCAGTGCTCGTGACGGATTATCAACTAATGAAAAACTGTTTTTT. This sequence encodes CAISARDGLSTNEKLFF.

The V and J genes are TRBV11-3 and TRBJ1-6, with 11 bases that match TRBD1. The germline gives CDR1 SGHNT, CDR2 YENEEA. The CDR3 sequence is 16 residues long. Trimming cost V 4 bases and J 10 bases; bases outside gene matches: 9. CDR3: CASSSYPGQGESPLHF. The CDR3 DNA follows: TGTGCCAGCAGCTCATACCCGGGACAGGGGGAATCACCCCTCCACTTT.

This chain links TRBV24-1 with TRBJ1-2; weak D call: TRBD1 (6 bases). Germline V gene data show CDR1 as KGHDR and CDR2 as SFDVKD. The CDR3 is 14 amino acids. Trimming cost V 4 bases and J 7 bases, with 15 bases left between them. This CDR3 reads CATSESNRVAGYTF. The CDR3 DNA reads TGTGCCACCAGTGAGTCCAACAGGGTGGCTGGCTACACCTTC.

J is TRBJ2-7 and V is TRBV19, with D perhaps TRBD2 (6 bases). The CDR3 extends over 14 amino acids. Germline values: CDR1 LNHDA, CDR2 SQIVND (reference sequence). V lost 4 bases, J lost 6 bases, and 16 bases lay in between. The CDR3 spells CASSTGGEQGEQYF. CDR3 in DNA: TGTGCCAGTAGTACCGGGGGTGAGCAGGGCGAGCAGTACTTC.

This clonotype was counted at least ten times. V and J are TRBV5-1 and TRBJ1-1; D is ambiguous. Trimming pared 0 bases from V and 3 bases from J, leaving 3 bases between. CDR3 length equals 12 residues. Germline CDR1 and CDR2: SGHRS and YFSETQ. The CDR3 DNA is TGCGCCAGCAGCTTGGGGGACACTGAAGCTTTCTTT. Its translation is CASSLGDTEAFF.

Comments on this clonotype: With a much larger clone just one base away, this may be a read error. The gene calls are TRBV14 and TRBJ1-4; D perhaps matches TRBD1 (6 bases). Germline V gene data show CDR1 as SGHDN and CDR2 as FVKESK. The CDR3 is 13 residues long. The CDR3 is CASSYRDGEKLVF. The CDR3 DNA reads TGTGCCAGCAGTTACAGGGACGGCGAAAAACTGGTTTTT.

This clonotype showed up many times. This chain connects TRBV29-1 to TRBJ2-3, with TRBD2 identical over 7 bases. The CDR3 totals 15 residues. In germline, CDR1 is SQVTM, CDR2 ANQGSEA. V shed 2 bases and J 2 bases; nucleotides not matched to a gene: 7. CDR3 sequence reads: CSVERRESPTDTQYF. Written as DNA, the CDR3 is TGCAGCGTTGAAAGGCGGGAGAGTCCCACAGATACGCAGTATTTT.

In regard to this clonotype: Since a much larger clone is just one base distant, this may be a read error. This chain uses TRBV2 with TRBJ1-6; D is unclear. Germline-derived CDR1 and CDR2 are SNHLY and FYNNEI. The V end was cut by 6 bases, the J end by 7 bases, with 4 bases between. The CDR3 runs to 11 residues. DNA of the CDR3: TGTGCCAGCAGGGAAAATTCACCCCTCCACTTT. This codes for CASRENSPLHF.

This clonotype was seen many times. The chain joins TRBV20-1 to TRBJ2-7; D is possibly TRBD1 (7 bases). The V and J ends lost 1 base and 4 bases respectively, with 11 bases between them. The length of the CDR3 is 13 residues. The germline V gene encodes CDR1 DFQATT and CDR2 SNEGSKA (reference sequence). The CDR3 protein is CSARVPGGYEQYF. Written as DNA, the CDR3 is TGCAGTGCTAGAGTGCCAGGGGGGTACGAGCAGTACTTC.

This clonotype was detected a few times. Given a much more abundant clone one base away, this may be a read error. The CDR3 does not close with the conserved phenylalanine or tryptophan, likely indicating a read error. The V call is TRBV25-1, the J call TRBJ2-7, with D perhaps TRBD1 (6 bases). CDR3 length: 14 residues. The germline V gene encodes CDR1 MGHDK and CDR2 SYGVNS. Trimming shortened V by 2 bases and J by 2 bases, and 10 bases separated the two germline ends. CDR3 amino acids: CASSEAGVPYEQYL. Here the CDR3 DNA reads TGTGCCAGCAGTGAAGCAGGGGTCCCCTACGAGCAGTACCTC.

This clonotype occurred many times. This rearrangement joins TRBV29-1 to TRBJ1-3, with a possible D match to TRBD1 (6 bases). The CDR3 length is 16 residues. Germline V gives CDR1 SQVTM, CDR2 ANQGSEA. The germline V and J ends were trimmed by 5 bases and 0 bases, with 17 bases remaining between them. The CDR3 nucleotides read TGCAGCGTTCTGCAGGGGCGACCAAACTCTGGAAACACCATATATTTT. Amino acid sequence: CSVLQGRPNSGNTIYF.

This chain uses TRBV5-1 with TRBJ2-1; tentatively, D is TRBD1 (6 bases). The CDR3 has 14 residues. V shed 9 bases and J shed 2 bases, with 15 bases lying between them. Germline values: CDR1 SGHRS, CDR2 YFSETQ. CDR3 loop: CATSRDTTYNEQFF. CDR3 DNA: TGCGCCACCTCCCGGGACACCACCTACAATGAGCAGTTCTTC.

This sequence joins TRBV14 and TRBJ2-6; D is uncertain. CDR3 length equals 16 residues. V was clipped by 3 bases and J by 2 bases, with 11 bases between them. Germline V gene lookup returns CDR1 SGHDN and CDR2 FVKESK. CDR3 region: CASSHTLGTGANVLTF. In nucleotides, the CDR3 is TGTGCCAGCAGCCACACATTAGGGACTGGGGCCAACGTCCTGACTTTC.

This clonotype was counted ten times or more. The CDR3 nucleotides are TGTGCCAGCAGCGCGACGACCCGGACCGGGGAGCTGTTTTTT. Its translation: CASSATTRTGELFF. V usage is TRBV7-3 and J usage is TRBJ2-2; D uncertain. Germline CDR1 reads SGHTA; CDR2 reads FQGTGA. V dropped 5 bases and J dropped 5 bases, with 12 bases sitting between them. CDR3 size: 14 residues.

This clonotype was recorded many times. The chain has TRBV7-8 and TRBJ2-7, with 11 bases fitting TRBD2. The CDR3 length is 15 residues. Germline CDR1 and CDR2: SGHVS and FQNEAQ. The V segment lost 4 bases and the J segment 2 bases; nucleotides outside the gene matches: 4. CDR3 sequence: CASSSTSGVPYEQYF. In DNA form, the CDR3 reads TGTGCCAGCAGCTCGACTAGCGGGGTACCCTACGAGCAGTACTTC. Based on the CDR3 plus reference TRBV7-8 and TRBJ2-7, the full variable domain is GAGVSQSPRYKVAKRGQDVALRCDPISGHVSLFWYQQALGQGPEFLTYFQNEAQLDKSGLPSDRFFAERPEGSVSTLKIQRTQQEDSAVYLCASSSTSGVPYEQYFGPGTRLTVT.

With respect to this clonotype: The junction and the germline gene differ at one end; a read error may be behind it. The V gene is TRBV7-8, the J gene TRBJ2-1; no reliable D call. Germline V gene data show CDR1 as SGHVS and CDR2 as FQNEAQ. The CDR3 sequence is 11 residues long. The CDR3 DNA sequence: TGTGTCAGCAGCTTAGGGAATGAGCAGTTCTTC. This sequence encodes CVSSLGNEQFF.

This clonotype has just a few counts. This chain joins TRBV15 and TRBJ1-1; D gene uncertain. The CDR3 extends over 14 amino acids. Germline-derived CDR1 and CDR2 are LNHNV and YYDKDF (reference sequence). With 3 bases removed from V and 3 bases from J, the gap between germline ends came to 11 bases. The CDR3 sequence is CATSSDGSYTEAFF. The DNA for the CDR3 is TGTGCCACCAGCAGTGATGGGTCCTACACTGAAGCTTTCTTT.

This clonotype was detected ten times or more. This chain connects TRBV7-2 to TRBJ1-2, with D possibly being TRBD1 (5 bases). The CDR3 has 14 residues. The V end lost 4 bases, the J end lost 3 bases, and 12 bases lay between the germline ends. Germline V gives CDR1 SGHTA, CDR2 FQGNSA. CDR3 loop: CASSSGSGHYGYTF. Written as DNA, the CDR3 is TGTGCCAGCAGCTCTGGTTCGGGGCACTATGGCTACACCTTC.

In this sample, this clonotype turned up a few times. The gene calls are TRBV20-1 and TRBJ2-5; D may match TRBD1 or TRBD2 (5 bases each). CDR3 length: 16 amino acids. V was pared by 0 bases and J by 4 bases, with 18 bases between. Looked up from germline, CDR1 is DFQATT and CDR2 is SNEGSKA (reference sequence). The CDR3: CSARDVILGAGETQYF. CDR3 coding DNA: TGCAGTGCTAGAGACGTCATACTAGGGGCGGGAGAGACCCAGTACTTC.

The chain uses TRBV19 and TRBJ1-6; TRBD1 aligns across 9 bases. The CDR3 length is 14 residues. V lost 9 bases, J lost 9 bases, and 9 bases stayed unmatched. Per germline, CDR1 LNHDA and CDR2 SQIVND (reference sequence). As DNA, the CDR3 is TGTGCCAGCAGTGTACAGGGGGCCGTTTCACCCCTCCACTTT. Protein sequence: CASSVQGAVSPLHF.

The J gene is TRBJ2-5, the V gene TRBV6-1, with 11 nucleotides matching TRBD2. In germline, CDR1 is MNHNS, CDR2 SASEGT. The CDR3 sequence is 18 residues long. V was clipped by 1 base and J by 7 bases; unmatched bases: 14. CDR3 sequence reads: CASSEVSASGGPLWTQYF. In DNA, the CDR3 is TGTGCCAGCAGTGAAGTCTCAGCTAGCGGGGGGCCGTTGTGGACCCAGTACTTC.

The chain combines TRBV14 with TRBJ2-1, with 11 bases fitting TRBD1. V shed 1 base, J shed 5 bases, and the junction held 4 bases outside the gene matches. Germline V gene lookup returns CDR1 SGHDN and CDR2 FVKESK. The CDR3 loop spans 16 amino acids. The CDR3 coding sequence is TGTGCCAGCAGCCAAGTACCGGGACAGGGGGACAATGAGCAGTTCTTC. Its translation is CASSQVPGQGDNEQFF.